Detailed here is one T cell receptor (beta chain). Its antigen is not identified. These data belong to a study of a mutant IDH1 vaccine in newly diagnosed glioma. Study-level information: Patients underwent eight vaccinations, which took place in weeks 1, 3, 5, 7, 11, 15, 19 and 23.

From germline, CDR1 is SGHTA and CDR2 FQGNSA. The CDR3 is 17 amino acids. The V end was cut by 7 bases, the J end by 7 bases, with 26 bases between. TCRdb's copy holds only in-frame clones and misses some; the assay was immunoSEQ multiplex PCR. Of roughly 50,000 clones listed, about three quarters were seen once; the top ten hold approximately 8%. Overall study results and limits: Evidence of vaccine-induced immune responses was documented in nearly 95% of patients. Pseudoprogression apparently tracked independently of changes in top peripheral T cell clonotypes.

Stated time point: week 23, last vaccination. A single vaccine dose contained 300 ug of mutant IDH1 20-mer peptide, and topical imiquimod was used with it. Diagnosis in the donors showed new WHO grade 3 or 4 astrocytomas that were IDH1-mutant and ATRX-lost. V usage is TRBV7-2 and J usage is TRBJ2-1, with D perhaps matching TRBD1 (7 bases). The source material was PBMCs, sampled from a glioma patient whose treatment included an IDH1 peptide vaccine. This receptor was identified in a woman aged 35 to 49 with glioma. Some clones in this sample may be carry-over from other donors' samples. The CDR3 DNA reads as TGTGCCAGCAACTCAAGGGAGGAGGGGGCCAGGGGGAATGAGCAGTTCTTC. Its translation: CASNSREEGARGNEQFF.